A selection of T cell receptor beta chains follows, all from one sample in a study of blood T cell repertoires in COVID-19. Repertoires were generated with immunoSEQ multiplex PCR, while TCRdb's copy carries only in-frame clones and drops some. The repertoire holds about 280,000 clones, with 88% as singletons. Sequencing was performed on PBMCs or T cells enriched from blood (not recorded which). The receptors were sampled from a woman in her 30s who had recovered from COVID-19. CDR3s include the opening cysteine and the closing phenylalanine or tryptophan. A D gene is named only where the DNA matches it firmly. Size is stated for part of the rows, as once, few or many counts, or as a class when the clone is expanded.

clone_size: .
j_call: TRBJ2-3
v_call: TRBV7-3
d_call: TRBD2
cdr3_aa: CASSIRGLAGAGDTQYF
cdr3_nt: TGTGCCAGCAGTATCAGAGGACTAGCGGGGGCAGGGGATACGCAGTATTTT

clone_size: .
j_call: TRBJ1-3
v_call: TRBV10-2
d_call: .
cdr3_aa: CASSVTGIGNTIYF
cdr3_nt: TGCGCCAGCAGTGTCACAGGGATTGGAAACACCATATATTTT

clone_size: .
j_call: TRBJ1-4
v_call: TRBV28
d_call: TRBD1
cdr3_aa: CASSGSGTGWISEKLFF
cdr3_nt: TGTGCCAGCAGTGGATCCGGGACAGGGTGGATTAGCGAAAAACTGTTTTTT

clone_size: .
j_call: TRBJ2-1
v_call: TRBV6-4
d_call: TRBD2
cdr3_aa: CASTLPLREDNEQFF
cdr3_nt: TGTGCCAGCACCCTACCCCTGCGGGAGGACAATGAGCAGTTCTTC

clone_size: .
j_call: TRBJ2-2
v_call: TRBV10-1
d_call: .
cdr3_aa: CASSESVRVKTGELFF
cdr3_nt: TGCGCCAGCAGTGAGTCCGTCAGGGTGAAGACCGGGGAGCTGTTTTTT

clone_size: .
j_call: TRBJ2-6
v_call: TRBV30
d_call: .
cdr3_aa: CAWSASRVSGANVLTF
cdr3_nt: TGTGCCTGGAGTGCCTCGAGAGTTTCTGGGGCCAACGTCCTGACTTTC

clone_size: .
j_call: TRBJ1-5
v_call: TRBV19
d_call: .
cdr3_aa: CASSIGGRRGQPQHF
cdr3_nt: TGTGCCAGTAGTATCGGGGGTCGACGGGGTCAGCCCCAGCATTTT

clone_size: .
j_call: TRBJ2-6
v_call: TRBV4-3
d_call: TRBD2
cdr3_aa: CASSQDLVRGGSGANVLTF
cdr3_nt: TGCGCCAGCAGCCAAGATTTAGTGAGGGGAGGGTCTGGGGCCAACGTCCTGACTTTC

clone_size: once
j_call: TRBJ2-7
v_call: TRBV11-2
d_call: TRBD1
cdr3_aa: CASSFGTGGAYEQYF
cdr3_nt: TGTGCCAGCAGCTTCGGGACAGGGGGCGCCTACGAGCAGTACTTC

clone_size: .
j_call: TRBJ1-1
v_call: TRBV2
d_call: .
cdr3_aa: CASRPRAGNTEAFF
cdr3_nt: TGTGCCAGCAGGCCTCGAGCGGGTAACACTGAAGCTTTCTTT

clone_size: .
j_call: TRBJ2-7
v_call: TRBV19
d_call: .
cdr3_aa: CASRGTFSSYEQYF
cdr3_nt: TGTGCCAGTAGGGGGACTTTTAGCTCCTACGAGCAGTACTTC

clone_size: .
j_call: TRBJ1-6
v_call: TRBV5-6
d_call: .
cdr3_aa: CASSLVIAAGRYHSPLHF
cdr3_nt: TGTGCCAGCAGCTTGGTCATAGCAGCCGGTCGTTATCATTCACCCCTCCACTTT

clone_size: .
j_call: TRBJ1-2
v_call: TRBV9
d_call: .
cdr3_aa: CASSVSPHWTDFYGYTF
cdr3_nt: TGTGCCAGCAGCGTAAGCCCCCATTGGACTGATTTCTATGGCTACACCTTC

clone_size: .
j_call: TRBJ1-1
v_call: TRBV4-3
d_call: .
cdr3_aa: CASSPSPGNTEAFF
cdr3_nt: TGCGCCAGCAGCCCTAGCCCGGGAAACACTGAAGCTTTCTTT

clone_size: .
j_call: TRBJ2-1
v_call: TRBV24-1
d_call: TRBD1
cdr3_aa: CATSDLRQGDGEQFF
cdr3_nt: TGTGCCACCAGTGACCTTCGACAGGGGGACGGTGAGCAGTTCTTC

clone_size: .
j_call: TRBJ2-3
v_call: TRBV15
d_call: .
cdr3_aa: CATSRDPSTDTQYF
cdr3_nt: TGTGCCACCAGCAGAGATCCGAGCACAGATACGCAGTATTTT

clone_size: .
j_call: TRBJ1-1
v_call: TRBV3-1/TRBV3-2
d_call: TRBD1
cdr3_aa: CASSQLRGTEAFF
cdr3_nt: TGTGCCAGCAGCCAACTCAGGGGGACTGAAGCTTTCTTT

clone_size: once
j_call: TRBJ1-1
v_call: TRBV18
d_call: .
cdr3_aa: CASSPLRTEGEAFF
cdr3_nt: TGTGCCAGCTCACCCCTTCGGACAGAAGGTGAAGCTTTCTTT

clone_size: .
j_call: TRBJ2-7
v_call: TRBV28
d_call: TRBD2
cdr3_aa: CASSLFSRLADSYEQYF
cdr3_nt: TGTGCCAGCAGTTTATTTTCCCGGCTAGCGGACTCCTACGAGCAGTACTTC

clone_size: once
j_call: TRBJ2-2
v_call: TRBV19
d_call: TRBD2
cdr3_aa: CASSMSLWEGFPGELFF
cdr3_nt: TGTGCCAGTAGTATGTCACTCTGGGAGGGTTTTCCCGGGGAGCTGTTTTTT

clone_size: .
j_call: TRBJ1-4
v_call: TRBV29-1
d_call: .
cdr3_aa: CSGTEQEKLFF
cdr3_nt: TGCAGCGGGACTGAGCAGGAAAAACTGTTTTTT

clone_size: .
j_call: TRBJ1-1
v_call: TRBV11-3
d_call: TRBD1
cdr3_aa: CASSSPGGGNTEAFF
cdr3_nt: TGTGCCAGCAGCTCCCCTGGAGGGGGCAACACTGAAGCTTTCTTT

clone_size: .
j_call: TRBJ2-1
v_call: TRBV10-3
d_call: TRBD1
cdr3_aa: CAMGQASYNEQFF
cdr3_nt: TGTGCCATGGGACAGGCGTCCTACAATGAGCAGTTCTTC

clone_size: .
j_call: TRBJ1-1
v_call: TRBV7-2
d_call: .
cdr3_aa: CASSLVTTRGTEAFF
cdr3_nt: TGTGCCAGCAGCTTAGTTACCACACGGGGCACTGAAGCTTTCTTT

clone_size: .
j_call: TRBJ2-7
v_call: TRBV20-1
d_call: TRBD2
cdr3_aa: CSVSGGYEQYF
cdr3_nt: TGCAGTGTCAGCGGGGGCTACGAGCAGTACTTC

clone_size: few
j_call: TRBJ1-4
v_call: TRBV11-2
d_call: .
cdr3_aa: CASSSLGGKNEKLFF
cdr3_nt: TGTGCCAGCAGCTCGTTGGGAGGGAAGAATGAAAAACTGTTTTTT

clone_size: .
j_call: TRBJ1-2
v_call: TRBV9
d_call: .
cdr3_aa: CASSVESEDNYGYTF
cdr3_nt: TGTGCCAGCAGCGTAGAATCAGAGGATAACTATGGCTACACCTTC

clone_size: .
j_call: TRBJ2-7
v_call: TRBV5-1
d_call: TRBD2
cdr3_aa: CASSLAGTRQLHEQYF
cdr3_nt: TGCGCCAGCAGCTTGGCAGGGACTAGGCAACTCCACGAGCAGTACTTC

clone_size: .
j_call: TRBJ1-2
v_call: TRBV19
d_call: .
cdr3_aa: CASTAEDNYGYTF
cdr3_nt: TGTGCCAGTACGGCGGAGGATAACTATGGCTACACCTTC

clone_size: once
j_call: TRBJ2-3
v_call: TRBV7-9
d_call: .
cdr3_aa: CASSQRGDFRTDTQYF
cdr3_nt: TGTGCCAGCAGCCAACGAGGGGACTTTAGGACAGATACGCAGTATTTT

clone_size: few
j_call: TRBJ1-4
v_call: TRBV7-9
d_call: .
cdr3_aa: CASSLDVGLGEKLFF
cdr3_nt: TGTGCCAGCAGCTTAGATGTGGGACTGGGGGAAAAACTGTTTTTT

clone_size: .
j_call: TRBJ2-1
v_call: TRBV5-1
d_call: .
cdr3_aa: CASSLWRGEGPNNEQFF
cdr3_nt: TGCGCCAGCAGCTTGTGGAGGGGGGAGGGTCCAAACAATGAGCAGTTCTTC

clone_size: .
j_call: TRBJ2-1
v_call: TRBV7-3
d_call: TRBD2
cdr3_aa: CASSATGAGGYNEQFF
cdr3_nt: TGTGCCAGCAGCGCCACCGGGGCGGGAGGATACAATGAGCAGTTCTTC

clone_size: .
j_call: TRBJ2-1
v_call: TRBV7-3
d_call: .
cdr3_aa: CASSLGGDEQFF
cdr3_nt: TGTGCCAGCAGCTTGGGGGGAGATGAGCAGTTCTTC

clone_size: .
j_call: TRBJ1-2
v_call: TRBV5-6
d_call: .
cdr3_aa: CASSSQGSKASLYGYTF
cdr3_nt: TGTGCCAGCAGTTCTCAGGGATCTAAGGCCTCGTTATATGGCTACACCTTC

clone_size: .
j_call: TRBJ1-2
v_call: TRBV4-3
d_call: .
cdr3_aa: CASSQDGQGLDGYTF
cdr3_nt: TGCGCCAGCAGCCAAGATGGGCAGGGGTTGGATGGCTACACCTTC

clone_size: .
j_call: TRBJ1-5
v_call: TRBV20-1
d_call: .
cdr3_aa: CSASPIQPQHF
cdr3_nt: TGCAGTGCTAGCCCAATTCAGCCCCAGCATTTT

clone_size: once
j_call: TRBJ1-1
v_call: TRBV4-3
d_call: .
cdr3_aa: CASSQDVFLRQLNTEAFF
cdr3_nt: TGCGCCAGCAGCCAAGATGTCTTCCTAAGACAGCTTAACACTGAAGCTTTCTTT

clone_size: .
j_call: TRBJ2-1
v_call: TRBV6-5
d_call: TRBD2
cdr3_aa: CASTPLAGAYNEQFF
cdr3_nt: TGTGCCAGCACTCCCTTAGCGGGGGCCTACAATGAGCAGTTCTTC

clone_size: .
j_call: TRBJ2-3
v_call: TRBV29-1
d_call: .
cdr3_aa: CSVPLPGDTQYF
cdr3_nt: TGCAGCGTTCCCCTACCGGGAGATACGCAGTATTTT